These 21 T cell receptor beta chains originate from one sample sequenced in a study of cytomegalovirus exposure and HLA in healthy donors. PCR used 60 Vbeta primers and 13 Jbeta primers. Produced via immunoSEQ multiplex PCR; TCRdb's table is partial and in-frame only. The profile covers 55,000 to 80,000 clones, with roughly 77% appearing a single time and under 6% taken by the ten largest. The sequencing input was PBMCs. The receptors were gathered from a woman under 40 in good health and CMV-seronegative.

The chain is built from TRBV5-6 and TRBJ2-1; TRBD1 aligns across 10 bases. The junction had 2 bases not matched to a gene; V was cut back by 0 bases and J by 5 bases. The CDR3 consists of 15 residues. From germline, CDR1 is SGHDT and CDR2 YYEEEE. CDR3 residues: CASSLAGTGDNEQFF. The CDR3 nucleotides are TGTGCCAGCAGCTTGGCCGGGACAGGGGACAATGAGCAGTTCTTC.

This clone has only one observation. The CDR3 sequence: CASSFPGVPYEQYF. In DNA, the CDR3 is TGCGCCAGCAGCTTCCCGGGGGTTCCCTACGAGCAGTACTTC. The chain has TRBV5-1 and TRBJ2-7; possible D gene TRBD2, 6 bases. The germline V gene encodes CDR1 SGHRS and CDR2 YFSETQ. CDR3 size: 14 residues. V lost 2 bases and J 2 bases, leaving 11 bases between the germline ends.

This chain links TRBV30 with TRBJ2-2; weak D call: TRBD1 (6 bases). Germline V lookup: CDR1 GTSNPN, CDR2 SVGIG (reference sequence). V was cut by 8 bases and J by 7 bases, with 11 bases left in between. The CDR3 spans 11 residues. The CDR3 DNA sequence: TGTGCCCGATACAGGGACGGGGAGCTGTTTTTT. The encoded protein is CARYRDGELFF. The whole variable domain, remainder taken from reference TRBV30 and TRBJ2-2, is SQTIHQWPATLVQPVGSPLSLECTVEGTSNPNLYWYRQAAGRGLQLLFYSVGIGQISSEVPQNLSASRPQDRQFILSSKKLLLSDSGFYLCARYRDGELFFGEGSRLTVL.

The CDR3 protein is CASSPLLSGNTEAFF. CDR3 in DNA: TGTGCCAGCAGCCCCTTGCTTTCAGGGAACACTGAAGCTTTCTTT. The chain carries TRBV25-1 and TRBJ1-1; D is unclear. V shed 6 bases and J shed 1 base, with 15 bases lying between them. Germline CDR1 MGHDK, CDR2 SYGVNS. The CDR3 contains 15 residues.

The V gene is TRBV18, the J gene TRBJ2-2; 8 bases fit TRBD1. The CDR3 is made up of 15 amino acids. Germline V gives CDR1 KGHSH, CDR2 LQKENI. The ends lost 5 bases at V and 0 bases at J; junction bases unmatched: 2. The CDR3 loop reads CASSSQGANTGELFF. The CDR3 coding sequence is TGTGCCAGCTCATCACAGGGGGCGAACACCGGGGAGCTGTTTTTT. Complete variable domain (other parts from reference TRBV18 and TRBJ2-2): NAGVMQNPRHLVRRRGQEARLRCSPMKGHSHVYWYRQLPEEGLKFMVYLQKENIIDESGMPKERFSAEFPKEGPSILRIQQVVRGDSAAYFCASSSQGANTGELFFGEGSRLTVL.

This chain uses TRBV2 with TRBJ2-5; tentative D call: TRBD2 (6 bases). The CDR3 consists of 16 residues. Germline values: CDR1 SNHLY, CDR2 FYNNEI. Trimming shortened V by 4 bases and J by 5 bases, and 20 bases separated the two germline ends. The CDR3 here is CASSVNYPGALETQYF. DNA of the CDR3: TGTGCCAGCAGTGTAAACTATCCGGGAGCTCTTGAGACCCAGTACTTC.

The CDR3 spells CASSSRDSANQPQHF. The CDR3 DNA reads as TGTGCCAGCAGTTCCCGGGACAGTGCCAATCAGCCCCAGCATTTT. V and J are TRBV27 and TRBJ1-5, with 7 bases aligning to TRBD1. The CDR3 contains 15 residues. V lost 4 bases to trimming and J lost 3 bases; unmatched junction nucleotides: 6. The germline CDR1 and CDR2 sequences are MNHEY and SMNVEV (reference sequence).

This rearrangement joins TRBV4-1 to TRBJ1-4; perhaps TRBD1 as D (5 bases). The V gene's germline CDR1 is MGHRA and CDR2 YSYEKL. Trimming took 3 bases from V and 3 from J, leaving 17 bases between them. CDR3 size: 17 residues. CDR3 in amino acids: CASSQTAPELSNEKLFF. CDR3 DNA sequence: TGCGCCAGCAGCCAGACAGCACCCGAGTTATCTAATGAAAAACTGTTTTTT.

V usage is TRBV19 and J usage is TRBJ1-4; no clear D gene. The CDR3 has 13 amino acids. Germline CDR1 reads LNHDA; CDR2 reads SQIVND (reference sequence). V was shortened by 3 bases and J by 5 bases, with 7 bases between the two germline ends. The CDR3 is CASSISFNEKLFF. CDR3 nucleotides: TGTGCCAGTAGTATCAGTTTCAATGAAAAACTGTTTTTT.

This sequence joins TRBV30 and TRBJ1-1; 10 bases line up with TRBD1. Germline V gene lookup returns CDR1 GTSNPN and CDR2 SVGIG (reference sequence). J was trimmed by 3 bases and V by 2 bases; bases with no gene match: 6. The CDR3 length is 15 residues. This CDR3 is CAWSRGQGMDTEAFF. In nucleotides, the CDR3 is TGTGCCTGGAGTAGGGGACAGGGGATGGACACTGAAGCTTTCTTT.

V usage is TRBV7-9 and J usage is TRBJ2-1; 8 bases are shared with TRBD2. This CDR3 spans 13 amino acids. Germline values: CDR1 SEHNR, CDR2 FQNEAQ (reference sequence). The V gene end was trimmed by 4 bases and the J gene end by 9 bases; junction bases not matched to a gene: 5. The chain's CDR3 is CASSSAGGAEQFF. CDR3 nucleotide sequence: TGTGCCAGCAGCTCCGCGGGGGGCGCTGAGCAGTTCTTC.

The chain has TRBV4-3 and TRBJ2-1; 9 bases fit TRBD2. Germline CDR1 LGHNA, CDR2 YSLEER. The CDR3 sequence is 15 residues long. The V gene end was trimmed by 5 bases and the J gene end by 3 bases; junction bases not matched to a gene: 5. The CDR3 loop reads CASSSGTSSYNEQFF. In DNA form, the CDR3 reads TGCGCCAGCAGCTCCGGGACTAGCAGCTACAATGAGCAGTTCTTC.

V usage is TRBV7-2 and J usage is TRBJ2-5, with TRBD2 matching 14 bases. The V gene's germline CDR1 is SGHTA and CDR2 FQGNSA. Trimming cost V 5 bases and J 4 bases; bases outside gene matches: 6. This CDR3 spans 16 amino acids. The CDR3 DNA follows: TGTGCCAGCAGCCCAGGACTAGCGGGAGGTAGAGAGACCCAGTACTTC. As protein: CASSPGLAGGRETQYF.

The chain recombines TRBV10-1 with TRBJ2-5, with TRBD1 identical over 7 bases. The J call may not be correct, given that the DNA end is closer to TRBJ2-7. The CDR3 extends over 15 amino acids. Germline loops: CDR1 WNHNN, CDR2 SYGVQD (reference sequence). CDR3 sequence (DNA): TGCGCCAGCAGTGAGTTGACAGGGTCCTCCTACGAGCAGTACTTC. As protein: CASSELTGSSYEQYF.

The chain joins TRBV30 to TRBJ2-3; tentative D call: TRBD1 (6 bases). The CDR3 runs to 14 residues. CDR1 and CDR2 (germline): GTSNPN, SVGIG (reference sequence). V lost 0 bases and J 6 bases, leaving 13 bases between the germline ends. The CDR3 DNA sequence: TGTGCCTGGAGTGTACGGCCCAGGGGCGATACGCAGTATTTT. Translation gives CAWSVRPRGDTQYF.

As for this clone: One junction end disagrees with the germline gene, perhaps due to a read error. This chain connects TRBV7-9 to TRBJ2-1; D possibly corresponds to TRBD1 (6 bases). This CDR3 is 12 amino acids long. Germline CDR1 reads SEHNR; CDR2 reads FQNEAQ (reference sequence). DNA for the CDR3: TGTTCCAGCAGCCCACAGGGATATGAGCAGTTCTTC. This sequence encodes CSSSPQGYEQFF. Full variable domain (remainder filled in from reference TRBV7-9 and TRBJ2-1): DTGVSQNPRHKITKRGQNVTFRCDPISEHNRLYWYRQTLGQGPEFLTYFQNEAQLEKSRLLSDRFSAERPKGSFSTLEIQRTEQGDSAMYLCSSSPQGYEQFFGPGTRLTVL.

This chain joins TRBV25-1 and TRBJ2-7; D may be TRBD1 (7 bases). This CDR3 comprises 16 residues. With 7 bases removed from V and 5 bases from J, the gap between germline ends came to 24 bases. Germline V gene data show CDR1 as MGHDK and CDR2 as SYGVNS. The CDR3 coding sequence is TGTGCCAGCACCTCACAGGGGACTCTACGGGTAGACGAGCAGTACTTC. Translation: CASTSQGTLRVDEQYF.

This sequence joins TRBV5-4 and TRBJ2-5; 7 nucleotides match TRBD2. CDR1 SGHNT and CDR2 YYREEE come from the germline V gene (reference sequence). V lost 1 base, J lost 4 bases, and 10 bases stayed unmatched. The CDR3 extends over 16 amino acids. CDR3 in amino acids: CASSLTTSSTGETQYF. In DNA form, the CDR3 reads TGTGCCAGCAGCTTGACGACTAGCTCTACGGGAGAGACCCAGTACTTC.

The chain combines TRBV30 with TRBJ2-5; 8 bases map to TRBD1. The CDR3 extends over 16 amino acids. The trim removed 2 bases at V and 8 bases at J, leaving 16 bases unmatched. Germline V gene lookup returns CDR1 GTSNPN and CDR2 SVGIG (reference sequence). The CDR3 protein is CAWSPRDRSPRFTQYF. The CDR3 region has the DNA TGTGCCTGGAGTCCGCGGGACAGGAGTCCCCGATTCACCCAGTACTTC.

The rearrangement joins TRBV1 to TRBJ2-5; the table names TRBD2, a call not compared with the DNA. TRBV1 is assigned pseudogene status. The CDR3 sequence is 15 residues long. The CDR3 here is CTSSQGGQLKETQYF. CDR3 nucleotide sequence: TGCACCAGCAGCCAAGGAGGGCAGCTTAAAGAGACCCAGTACTTC.

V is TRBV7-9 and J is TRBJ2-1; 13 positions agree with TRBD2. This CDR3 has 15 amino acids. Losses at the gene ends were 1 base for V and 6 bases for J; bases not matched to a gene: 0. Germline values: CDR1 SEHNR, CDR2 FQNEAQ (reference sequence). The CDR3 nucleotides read TGTGCCAGCAGCTTAGGGACTAGCGGGGGCAATGAGCAGTTCTTC. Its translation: CASSLGTSGGNEQFF.